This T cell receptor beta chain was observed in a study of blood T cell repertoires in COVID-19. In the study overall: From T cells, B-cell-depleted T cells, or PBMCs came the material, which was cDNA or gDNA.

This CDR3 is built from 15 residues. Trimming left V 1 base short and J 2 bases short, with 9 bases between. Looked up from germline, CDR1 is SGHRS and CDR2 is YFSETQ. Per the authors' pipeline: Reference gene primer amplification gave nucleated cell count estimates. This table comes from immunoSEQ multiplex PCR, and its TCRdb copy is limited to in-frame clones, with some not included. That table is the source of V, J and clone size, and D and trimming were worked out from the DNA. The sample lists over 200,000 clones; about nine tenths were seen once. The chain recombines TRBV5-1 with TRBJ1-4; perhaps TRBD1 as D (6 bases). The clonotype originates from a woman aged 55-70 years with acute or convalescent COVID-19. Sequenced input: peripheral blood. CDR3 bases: TGCGCCAGCAGCTTGTTTCAGGGGACTAATGAAAAACTGTTTTTT. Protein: CASSLFQGTNEKLFF.